This T cell receptor (beta chain) was observed in a study of OX40 agonist ivuxolimab in advanced cancers. Germline V gives CDR1 SGHNT, CDR2 YYREEE (reference sequence). V dropped 4 bases and J dropped 0 bases, with 10 bases sitting between them. CDR3 size: 14 residues. This clone occurred a few times. Assay used: immunoSEQ multiplex PCR; TCRdb lists only in-frame clones, some missing. The sample has roughly 29,000 clones; less than 90% are singletons. Specimen: CD4+ or CD8+ T cells sorted from blood, collected in a trial of the OX40 agonist ivuxolimab. The TCR comes from an adult with an advanced solid tumor such as melanoma, head and neck, liver or kidney cancer. The chain is built from TRBV5-4 and TRBJ1-1; TRBD1 might be the D (5 bases). The CDR3 DNA follows: TGTGCCAGCAGCATGACAGTAATGAACACTGAAGCTTTCTTT. This translates into CASSMTVMNTEAFF.